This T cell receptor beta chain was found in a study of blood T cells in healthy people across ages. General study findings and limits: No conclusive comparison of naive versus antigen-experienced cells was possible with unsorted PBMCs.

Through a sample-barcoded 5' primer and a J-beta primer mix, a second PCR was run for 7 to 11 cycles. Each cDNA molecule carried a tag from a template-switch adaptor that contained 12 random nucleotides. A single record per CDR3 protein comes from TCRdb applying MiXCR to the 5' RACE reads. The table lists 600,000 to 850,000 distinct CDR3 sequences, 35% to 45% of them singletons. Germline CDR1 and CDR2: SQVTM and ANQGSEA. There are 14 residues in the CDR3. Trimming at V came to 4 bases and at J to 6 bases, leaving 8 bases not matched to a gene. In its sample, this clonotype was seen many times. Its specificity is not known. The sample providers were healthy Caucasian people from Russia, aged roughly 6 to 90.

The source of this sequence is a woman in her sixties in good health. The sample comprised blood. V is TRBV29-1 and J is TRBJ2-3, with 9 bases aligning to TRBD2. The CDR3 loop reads CSVVLAGQRDTQYF. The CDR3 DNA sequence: TGCAGCGTTGTCCTAGCGGGACAACGGGATACGCAGTATTTT.